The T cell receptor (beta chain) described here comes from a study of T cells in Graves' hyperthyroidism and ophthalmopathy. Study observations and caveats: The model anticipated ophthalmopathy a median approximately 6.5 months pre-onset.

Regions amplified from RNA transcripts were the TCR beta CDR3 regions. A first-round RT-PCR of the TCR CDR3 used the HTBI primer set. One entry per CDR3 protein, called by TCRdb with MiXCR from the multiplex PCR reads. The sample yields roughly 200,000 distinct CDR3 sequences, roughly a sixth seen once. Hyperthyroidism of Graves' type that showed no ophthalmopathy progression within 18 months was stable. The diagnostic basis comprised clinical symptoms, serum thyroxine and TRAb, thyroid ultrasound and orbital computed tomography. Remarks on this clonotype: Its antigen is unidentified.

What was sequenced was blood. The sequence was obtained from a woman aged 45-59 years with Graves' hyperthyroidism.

CDR3 bases: TGTGCCAGCAGTCGCTTCAGGGTCGGAGACACCGGGGAGCTGTTTTTT. Amino acids: CASSRFRVGDTGELFF. The chain recombines TRBV12-3 or TRBV12-4 with TRBJ2-2; TRBD1 might be the D (5 bases). The CDR3 extends over 16 amino acids. The ends were cut back, 5 bases at V and 3 bases at J, with 16 bases in the middle.